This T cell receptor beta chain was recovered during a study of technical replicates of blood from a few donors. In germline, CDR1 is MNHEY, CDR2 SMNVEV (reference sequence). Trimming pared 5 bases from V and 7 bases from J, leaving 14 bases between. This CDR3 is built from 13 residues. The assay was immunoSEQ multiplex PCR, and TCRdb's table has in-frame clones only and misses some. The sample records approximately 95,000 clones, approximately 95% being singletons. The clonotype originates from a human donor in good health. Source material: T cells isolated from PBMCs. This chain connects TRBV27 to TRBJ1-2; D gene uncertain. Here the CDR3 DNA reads TGTGCCAGCAGTGTAGGGTCGCGGGGTGGCTACACCTTC. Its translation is CASSVGSRGGYTF.